These 28 T cell receptor beta chains share one sample of origin, sequenced in a study of vaccination and CD4 T cells after COVID-19. Cultured CD4+ T cells had their DNA profiled by the Oncomine TCR Beta short-read assay. TCRdb re-derived calls from the PCR reads in MiXCR, one entry per CDR3 protein. The data hold about 9,600 distinct CDR3 sequences, with around 38% observed a single time. No cognate antigen is known for these TCRs. The treatment is: approximately nine-day PBMC culture with coronavirus spike peptide pools or control peptides (ViraFEST assay). Unexposed donor CD4+ T cells predated the COVID-19 pandemic, collected 2011-2018. The material sequenced was CD4+ T cells from blood, cultured in vitro. The receptors shown here come from a human donor in good health.

This clonotype was seen a handful of times. The chain links TRBV15 to TRBJ2-5, with 9 bases aligning to TRBD1. The length of the CDR3 is 15 residues. The germline V gene encodes CDR1 LNHNV and CDR2 YYDKDF (reference sequence). The V segment lost 0 bases and the J segment 5 bases; nucleotides outside the gene matches: 4. In DNA form, the CDR3 reads TGTGCCACCAGCAGAGACGACAGGGGGGGTGAGACCCAGTACTTC. Protein product: CATSRDDRGGETQYF.

This clonotype was counted a single time. The CDR3 coding sequence is TGCGCCAGCACCCCGGCCCCTCAAGCTGGGGCCAACGTCCTGACTTTC. Protein sequence: CASTPAPQAGANVLTF. V and J are TRBV5-1 and TRBJ2-6; D is unresolved. Germline CDR1 reads SGHRS; CDR2 reads YFSETQ. The ends were cut back, 6 bases at V and 2 bases at J, with 15 bases in the middle. This CDR3 has 16 amino acids.

V gene TRBV20-1 combines with J gene TRBJ1-2; no clear D. Trimming shortened V by 5 bases and J by 4 bases, and 8 bases separated the two germline ends. The CDR3 contains 11 residues. Germline CDR1 is DFQATT and CDR2 is SNEGSKA (reference sequence). The CDR3: CSASPSYGYTF. The CDR3 region has the DNA TGCAGTGCTTCGCCGTCCTATGGCTACACCTTC.

This clonotype was counted only a few times. The V gene is TRBV28, the J gene TRBJ1-2; 9 nucleotides match TRBD1. Germline V CDR1 and CDR2: MDHEN, SYDVKM. The CDR3 has 15 amino acids. The V and J ends lost 7 bases and 6 bases, in that order; junction bases with no gene match: 12. The DNA for the CDR3 is TGTGCCAGCACCAGAAGGGGGGGACAGGGAAATGGCTACACCTTC. It translates to CASTRRGGQGNGYTF.

This clonotype was detected a few times. The gene calls are TRBV28 and TRBJ1-2, with TRBD1 identical over 8 bases. This CDR3 has 15 amino acids. V lost 5 bases, J lost 3 bases, and 8 bases stayed unmatched. Per the germline V gene, CDR1 is MDHEN and CDR2 is SYDVKM. The CDR3 region has the DNA TGTGCCAGCAGTCCAGGACAGGGCAGGTACTATGGCTACACCTTC. The encoded protein is CASSPGQGRYYGYTF.

This clonotype was detected only a few times. This rearrangement joins TRBV7-8 to TRBJ1-3; no clear D gene. Trimming took off 0 bases at V and 0 bases at J, with 12 bases between the two ends. CDR3 length: 17 residues. Germline V lookup: CDR1 SGHVS, CDR2 FQNEAQ. CDR3 DNA sequence: TGTGCCAGCAGCTTAGCATCGGCAGGCGGCTCTGGAAACACCATATATTTT. Its translation is CASSLASAGGSGNTIYF.

The genes are TRBV6-1 and TRBJ2-7; 7 bases line up with TRBD2. This CDR3 has 15 residues. The germline gives CDR1 MNHNS, CDR2 SASEGT. Trimming removed 5 bases from V and 3 bases from J; junction bases left unmatched: 10. This CDR3 is CASSQRLAYGYEQYF. CDR3 coding DNA: TGTGCCAGCAGTCAGAGACTAGCTTATGGCTACGAGCAGTACTTC.

This clonotype was recorded a few times. The chain has TRBV15 and TRBJ1-2; 8 positions match TRBD1. Germline lookup yields CDR1 LNHNV and CDR2 YYDKDF (reference sequence). Trimming took 3 bases from V and 5 from J; bases not matched to a gene: 11. This CDR3 contains 16 residues. CDR3 amino acids: CATSSGRTGSGYGYTF. The CDR3 coding sequence is TGTGCCACCAGCAGTGGACGGACAGGGTCAGGGTATGGCTACACCTTC. The full variable domain, its missing parts supplied by reference TRBV15 and TRBJ1-2, is DAMVIQNPRYQVTQFGKPVTLSCSQTLNHNVMYWYQQKSSQAPKLLFHYYDKDFNNEADTPDNFQSRRPNTSFCFLDIRSPGLGDTAMYLCATSSGRTGSGYGYTFGSGTRLTVV.

V usage is TRBV19 and J usage is TRBJ1-5; D gene uncertain. The CDR3 has 14 amino acids. Deletions cut 5 bases from V and 11 bases from J, with 19 bases between. Germline CDR1 reads LNHDA; CDR2 reads SQIVND (reference sequence). CDR3 loop: CASSESTGSVAQHF. In DNA, the CDR3 is TGTGCCAGTAGTGAATCGACCGGATCGGTGGCCCAGCATTTT.

This clonotype came up a few times. This chain connects TRBV12-3 or TRBV12-4 to TRBJ1-5; weak D call: TRBD1 (6 bases). The CDR3 has 14 amino acids. V lost 5 bases, J lost 2 bases, and 10 bases lay in between. The CDR3 sequence: CASSTQGGNQPQHF. DNA for the CDR3: TGTGCCAGCAGTACACAGGGTGGCAATCAGCCCCAGCATTTT.

This clonotype was detected a few times. The chain is built from TRBV20-1 and TRBJ2-7; 8 nucleotides align to TRBD2. The CDR3 length is 15 residues. The germline V gene encodes CDR1 DFQATT and CDR2 SNEGSKA (reference sequence). Trimming took 6 bases from V and 3 from J; bases not matched to a gene: 13. DNA of the CDR3: TGCAGTGCCCTAAACGGGGCTAGCGGGCGCTACGAGCAGTACTTC. It encodes CSALNGASGRYEQYF.

The chain employs TRBV11-2 and TRBJ2-4; TRBD2 aligns across 9 bases. CDR1 is SGHAT and CDR2 is FQNNGV in the germline V gene. The CDR3 extends over 15 amino acids. Trimming took 1 base from V and 8 from J; bases not matched to a gene: 6. CDR3 residues: CASSLGGGGAYIQYF. The CDR3 nucleotides read TGTGCCAGCAGCTTAGGAGGCGGGGGGGCTTACATTCAGTACTTC.

This clonotype appeared a single time. A junction end diverges from the germline sequence, so it may reflect a read error. The genes are TRBV5-1 and TRBJ2-3, with TRBD2 identical over 9 bases. CDR3 length: 16 residues. In germline, CDR1 is SGHRS, CDR2 YFSETQ. CDR3 amino acids: CAGSSLAGLSTDTQYF. The CDR3 DNA sequence: TGCGCCGGCAGCTCTCTAGCGGGGCTCAGCACAGATACGCAGTATTTT.

V usage is TRBV15 and J usage is TRBJ1-3; 7 bases agree with TRBD1. Trimming removed 3 bases from V and 4 bases from J; junction bases left unmatched: 3. This CDR3 is 14 amino acids long. Germline V lookup: CDR1 LNHNV, CDR2 YYDKDF (reference sequence). In DNA form, the CDR3 reads TGTGCCACCAGCAGGCCGGGACAGGGAAACACCATATATTTT. It yields the protein CATSRPGQGNTIYF.

The chain has TRBV5-6 and TRBJ1-2; perhaps TRBD1 as D (6 bases). Germline CDR1 reads SGHDT; CDR2 reads YYEEEE. Trimming removed 1 base at V and 5 bases at J, with 9 bases between. This CDR3 spans 13 amino acids. CDR3 protein: CASSLKGGYGYTF. CDR3 coding DNA: TGTGCCAGCAGCTTGAAAGGGGGATATGGCTACACCTTC.

The chain carries TRBV6-1 and TRBJ1-1, with TRBD1 identical over 8 bases. CDR1 MNHNS and CDR2 SASEGT come from the germline V gene. The CDR3 runs to 20 residues. V dropped 6 bases and J dropped 0; count of bases not matched to a gene: 21. The CDR3 sequence is CASSGLDRGVWANMNTEAFF. In DNA, the CDR3 is TGTGCCAGCAGCGGCCTTGACAGGGGTGTCTGGGCCAACATGAACACTGAAGCTTTCTTT.

The chain couples TRBV6-4 to TRBJ2-5; 7 nucleotides match TRBD1. Germline V gene lookup returns CDR1 MRHNA and CDR2 SNTAGT. This CDR3 is built from 15 residues. V was pared by 6 bases and J by 0 bases, with 7 bases of the junction left unmatched. The CDR3 DNA follows: TGTGCCAGCAGGGGGACAGTGAGGTACCAAGAGACCCAGTACTTC. Residues: CASRGTVRYQETQYF.

The chain is built from TRBV5-8 and TRBJ2-5, with TRBD2 matching 8 bases. The CDR3 loop spans 15 amino acids. Looked up from germline, CDR1 is SGHTS and CDR2 is YDEGEE. V lost 0 bases and J lost 5; bases outside the gene matches: 6. In DNA, the CDR3 is TGTGCCAGCAGCTTGGGACGGACTAGCCCCGAGACCCAGTACTTC. Translation: CASSLGRTSPETQYF.

The rearrangement links TRBV18 to TRBJ1-2; D possibly corresponds to TRBD1 (6 bases). This CDR3 is 14 amino acids long. The V gene lost 3 bases and the J gene lost 2 bases, with 10 bases spanning the gap. Germline CDR1 reads KGHSH; CDR2 reads LQKENI. The CDR3 bases are TGTGCCAGCTCACCTATTGGACAGAACTATGGCTACACCTTC. Its protein product is CASSPIGQNYGYTF.

The genes are TRBV19 and TRBJ2-3; D is undetermined. Germline values: CDR1 LNHDA, CDR2 SQIVND (reference sequence). This CDR3 is built from 15 residues. Trimming pared 5 bases from V and 2 bases from J, leaving 14 bases between. The CDR3, as DNA: TGTGCCAGTAGTCTAATGACTGGCAACACAGATACGCAGTATTTT. Its protein product is CASSLMTGNTDTQYF.

The rearrangement links TRBV29-1 to TRBJ2-4; D not certain. V lost 1 base, J lost 9 bases, and 10 bases lay in between. The CDR3 extends over 12 amino acids. Germline V gene lookup returns CDR1 SQVTM and CDR2 ANQGSEA. CDR3 region: CSVEVRGSIQYF. DNA of the CDR3: TGCAGCGTTGAAGTACGCGGTAGCATTCAGTACTTC.

This clonotype was observed a few times. The chain uses TRBV20-1 and TRBJ2-2; 9 bases fit TRBD2. The germline CDR1 and CDR2 sequences are DFQATT and SNEGSKA (reference sequence). V gave up 5 bases and J gave up 1 base; unmatched junction bases: 5. The CDR3 consists of 15 residues. CDR3 nucleotide sequence: TGCAGTGCTCCCTCTAGCGGGAAGAACACCGGGGAGCTGTTTTTT. Translating gives CSAPSSGKNTGELFF.

This chain connects TRBV20-1 to TRBJ2-2; 9 bases map to TRBD2. Germline trimming cut 5 bases from V and 6 bases from J; bases unmatched to any gene: 7. Germline V gives CDR1 DFQATT, CDR2 SNEGSKA (reference sequence). CDR3 length: 14 amino acids. The CDR3 here is CSAATGTSPGELFF. CDR3 sequence (DNA): TGCAGTGCTGCAACCGGGACTAGCCCCGGGGAGCTGTTTTTT.

The chain couples TRBV6-5 to TRBJ2-5; TRBD1 is a possible D gene (5 bases). Germline loops: CDR1 MNHEY, CDR2 SVGAGI. CDR3 length: 16 residues. V was clipped by 0 bases and J by 3 bases, with 14 bases between them. The CDR3, as DNA: TGTGCCAGCAGTTACTCGGCCAGGGCTCATAAAGAGACCCAGTACTTC. It codes for CASSYSARAHKETQYF.

V usage is TRBV7-8 and J usage is TRBJ2-5; a weak D match, TRBD1 (5 bases). The CDR3 runs to 14 residues. Germline V gene sequence: CDR1 SGHVS, CDR2 FQNEAQ. Trimming cost V 4 bases and J 7 bases, with 16 bases left between them. CDR3 sequence (DNA): TGTGCCAGCAGCTACCCCCAAGCTGGGGCGACCCAGTACTTC. It specifies CASSYPQAGATQYF.

This clonotype was seen only a few times. The gene calls are TRBV6-5 and TRBJ1-6; D unclear. V shed 2 bases and J shed 8 bases, with 10 bases lying between them. CDR1 MNHEY and CDR2 SVGAGI come from the germline V gene. This CDR3 is built from 14 residues. The CDR3 loop reads CASSYVGRDSPLHF. In nucleotides, the CDR3 is TGTGCCAGCAGTTACGTCGGACGGGATTCACCCCTCCACTTT.

This clonotype occurred a few times. V gene TRBV7-7 combines with J gene TRBJ2-5, with 8 nucleotides matching TRBD2. The CDR3 is 14 amino acids. Unmatched junction bases numbered 6, after V lost 5 bases and J lost 4 bases. The germline gives CDR1 SSHAT, CDR2 FNYEAQ (reference sequence). In DNA form, the CDR3 reads TGTGCCAGCAGCCCAGGGACTAGGCCAGAGACCCAGTACTTC. This gives the protein CASSPGTRPETQYF.

The chain is built from TRBV2 and TRBJ2-7, with TRBD2 identical over 8 bases. The CDR3 totals 15 residues. Germline-derived CDR1 and CDR2 are SNHLY and FYNNEI. V lost 5 bases and J lost 0; bases outside the gene matches: 6. CDR3 nucleotides: TGTGCCAGCAGTCGTAGCGGGGCGGGCTCCTACGAGCAGTACTTC. It is translated as CASSRSGAGSYEQYF.